The sequence of this TCR beta chain was determined in a study of cytomegalovirus exposure and HLA in healthy donors. Only a few counts were recorded for this clone. The antigen is undetermined. The donors comprised healthy bone marrow donors. The PCR used 60 Vbeta and 13 Jbeta primers. TCRdb keeps only in-frame clones here, not all; method: immunoSEQ multiplex PCR. The sample has about 130,000 clones, 60% to 80% seen once. The ends lost 4 bases at V and 7 bases at J; junction bases unmatched: 4. CDR1 and CDR2 (germline): SGHNT, YYREEE (reference sequence). The CDR3 has 13 residues. Regarding the study as a whole: Immune exposure data for these donors was limited to CMV serostatus.

Material: PBMCs. The sequence was collected from a male donor in good health and CMV-seronegative. V is TRBV5-4 and J is TRBJ2-2; 7 bases map to TRBD1. Written as DNA, the CDR3 is TGTGCCAGCAGCAAGACAGGGTTCGGGGAGCTGTTTTTT. Translating it yields CASSKTGFGELFF.